These 28 T cell receptor beta chains originate from one sample sequenced in a study of T cells in localized non-small cell lung cancer. Using immunoSEQ multiplex PCR, the repertoire was profiled, and TCRdb retains in-frame clones only, with some absent. The data hold 48,000 or so clones, with roughly 80% observed a single time. The sequencing used peripheral blood, collected before any cancer treatment. The receptors come from a man aged 40 to 70 with stage I squamous cell lung carcinoma.

This chain uses TRBV6-1 with TRBJ1-5, with D perhaps matching TRBD1 (5 bases). The V end was cut by 7 bases, the J end by 5 bases, with 15 bases between. The CDR3 extends over 14 amino acids. Germline V gives CDR1 MNHNS, CDR2 SASEGT. The CDR3 DNA reads as TGTGCCAGCATGATAGGGGACTTCTATCAGCCCCAGCATTTT. It yields the protein CASMIGDFYQPQHF.

The genes are TRBV10-3 and TRBJ2-7; a weak D match, TRBD1 (5 bases). V lost 4 bases and J 6 bases, leaving 7 bases between the germline ends. The CDR3 spans 11 residues. Germline loops: CDR1 ENHRY, CDR2 SYGVKD. The DNA for the CDR3 is TGTGCCATCAGTGCCCAGGGCGAGCAGTACTTC. Translated, it gives CAISAQGEQYF.

The chain is built from TRBV11-1 and TRBJ1-2; D is undetermined. The CDR3 consists of 13 residues. Trimming removed 4 bases at V and 5 bases at J, with 11 bases between. CDR1 SGHAT and CDR2 FQDESV come from the germline V gene (reference sequence). The CDR3 spells CASSWRKGYGYTF. CDR3 nucleotide sequence: TGTGCCAGCAGCTGGAGGAAGGGTTATGGCTACACCTTC.

The chain joins TRBV9 to TRBJ2-7; no firm D call. Looked up from germline, CDR1 is SGDLS and CDR2 is YYNGEE. The CDR3 consists of 16 residues. Trimming shortened V by 3 bases and J by 7 bases, and 23 bases separated the two germline ends. The CDR3 reads CASSAGNVLALSEQYF. The CDR3 bases are TGTGCCAGCAGCGCCGGAAACGTCTTAGCCCTTTCTGAGCAGTACTTC.

The rearrangement uses TRBV7-9 and TRBJ2-1; D remains unclear. Trimming removed 11 bases from V and 7 bases from J, with 21 bases in between. CDR3 size: 14 residues. CDR1 and CDR2 (germline): SEHNR, FQNEAQ (reference sequence). This CDR3 reads CAVKSSLHDNEQFF. The CDR3 DNA reads as TGTGCCGTGAAGAGTAGTCTTCACGATAATGAGCAGTTCTTC.

The chain uses TRBV2 and TRBJ2-2; 13 bases fit TRBD2. The CDR3 is 15 amino acids. After removal of 6 bases from V and 6 bases from J, the junction contained 4 bases not matched to a gene. CDR1 and CDR2 (germline): SNHLY, FYNNEI. CDR3 coding DNA: TGTGCCAGCAGGATGACTAGCGGGGGGTCCGGGGAGCTGTTTTTT. This encodes CASRMTSGGSGELFF.

This chain uses TRBV28 with TRBJ2-5, with 9 bases that match TRBD1. Germline CDR1 and CDR2: MDHEN and SYDVKM. V shed 8 bases and J 3 bases; nucleotides not matched to a gene: 13. The CDR3 has 16 residues. The CDR3 nucleotides are TGTGCCAGCGGCCCGGGGGCTACAGGGGGCGAAGAGACCCAGTACTTC. It is translated as CASGPGATGGEETQYF.

This rearrangement joins TRBV19 to TRBJ1-5; the D is unclear. The germline CDR1 and CDR2 sequences are LNHDA and SQIVND (reference sequence). This CDR3 is 16 amino acids long. Between the trimmed V and J ends, which lost 1 base and 2 bases, there was a span of 12 bases. CDR3 sequence reads: CASSIGGIFGNQPQHF. The CDR3 DNA reads as TGTGCCAGTAGTATAGGGGGAATATTTGGCAATCAGCCCCAGCATTTT.

The chain carries TRBV7-2 and TRBJ1-2, with no clear D. Between the trimmed V and J ends, which lost 5 bases and 4 bases, there was a span of 11 bases. Germline V gene sequence: CDR1 SGHTA, CDR2 FQGNSA. CDR3 length: 13 amino acids. This CDR3 reads CASSPPQRYGYTF. The CDR3 DNA reads TGTGCCAGCAGCCCCCCCCAACGCTATGGCTACACCTTC.

The chain carries TRBV10-3 and TRBJ2-7; D is uncertain. The V gene's germline CDR1 is ENHRY and CDR2 SYGVKD. The CDR3 runs 11 residues. The V gene lost 3 bases and the J gene lost 6 bases, with 6 bases spanning the gap. Here the CDR3 reads CAISDLREQYF. The CDR3 nucleotides read TGTGCCATCAGTGATCTACGCGAGCAGTACTTC.

This chain joins TRBV20-1 and TRBJ2-3; maybe TRBD1 (5 bases). The CDR3 has 11 residues. The germline V and J ends were trimmed by 2 bases and 10 bases, with 10 bases remaining between them. Germline V gives CDR1 DFQATT, CDR2 SNEGSKA (reference sequence). The DNA of the CDR3 is TGCAGTGCTAGAAGGGGTTATCCGCAGTATTTT. Translating it yields CSARRGYPQYF.

The rearrangement links TRBV7-9 to TRBJ1-3; the match to TRBD1 covers 7 bases. The CDR3 extends over 16 amino acids. Germline V gene sequence: CDR1 SEHNR, CDR2 FQNEAQ (reference sequence). V dropped 2 bases and J dropped 4; count of bases not matched to a gene: 8. The CDR3 loop is CASSLRRGTAGNTIYF. The CDR3 nucleotides read TGTGCCAGCAGCTTAAGGCGGGGGACAGCCGGAAACACCATATATTTT.

The genes are TRBV29-1 and TRBJ2-2; D ambiguous. Trimming removed 5 bases from V and 0 bases from J, with 7 bases in between. CDR3 length equals 13 residues. Germline V lookup: CDR1 SQVTM, CDR2 ANQGSEA. CDR3 region: CSVLRSNTGELFF. CDR3 in DNA: TGCAGCGTTCTCAGATCGAACACCGGGGAGCTGTTTTTT.

This sequence joins TRBV5-6 and TRBJ1-1; D may be TRBD1 (6 bases). The V and J ends lost 3 bases and 5 bases respectively, with 17 bases between them. CDR1 and CDR2 (germline): SGHDT, YYEEEE. CDR3 length equals 15 residues. CDR3 in amino acids: CASSSIRRGRTEAFF. The CDR3 DNA reads as TGTGCCAGCAGCTCAATACGCAGGGGACGGACTGAAGCTTTCTTT. Full variable domain (missing parts from reference TRBV5-6 and TRBJ1-1): DAGVTQSPTHLIKTRGQQVTLRCSPKSGHDTVSWYQQALGQGPQFIFQYYEEEERQRGNFPDRFSGHQFPNYSSELNVNALLLGDSALYLCASSSIRRGRTEAFFGQGTRLTVV.

CDR3 residues: CASARSPNQPQHF. In nucleotides, the CDR3 is TGTGCCAGCGCCAGGAGTCCCAATCAGCCCCAGCATTTT. V gene TRBV6-4 combines with J gene TRBJ1-5; D remains unclear. In germline, CDR1 is MRHNA, CDR2 SNTAGT. V lost 8 bases and J lost 3, with 11 bases in between. The CDR3 totals 13 residues.

This chain uses TRBV30 with TRBJ1-2, with no clear D. The ends were cut back, 5 bases at V and 8 bases at J, with 21 bases in the middle. The CDR3 has 14 residues. Per germline, CDR1 GTSNPN and CDR2 SVGIG (reference sequence). The CDR3 sequence: CAWYEIGEMGGYTF. The CDR3 region has the DNA TGTGCCTGGTACGAAATCGGGGAGATGGGCGGCTACACCTTC.

This rearrangement joins TRBV5-1 to TRBJ1-1, with a weak D call TRBD1 (6 bases). The V end lost 0 bases, the J end lost 0 bases, and 9 bases lay between the germline ends. The germline V gene has CDR1 SGHRS and CDR2 YFSETQ. The CDR3 extends over 15 amino acids. The CDR3 reads CASSLVGGLNTEAFF. The DNA for the CDR3 is TGCGCCAGCAGCTTGGTTGGGGGCCTGAACACTGAAGCTTTCTTT.

V gene TRBV6-6 combines with J gene TRBJ1-6; a possible D gene is TRBD1 (5 bases). This CDR3 contains 15 residues. V was clipped by 2 bases and J by 7 bases, with 12 bases between them. Germline V gives CDR1 MNHNY, CDR2 SVGAGI (reference sequence). CDR3 region: CASSYGQRGNSPLHF. For the CDR3, the DNA is TGTGCCAGCAGTTACGGCCAGCGGGGGAATTCACCCCTCCACTTT.

A word on this clone: A far larger clone is off by one base, so a read error is likely. The sample contains more than one DNA sequence encoding this CDR3. The CDR3 protein is CASSQEQGFVNTEAFF. The CDR3 nucleotides are TGTGCCAGCAGCCAAGAACAGGGGTTTGTGAACACTGAAGCTTTCTTT. The genes are TRBV5-4 and TRBJ1-1; 7 nucleotides agree with TRBD1. The V segment lost 4 bases and the J segment 0 bases; nucleotides outside the gene matches: 9. CDR3 size: 16 residues. Germline lookup yields CDR1 SGHNT and CDR2 YYREEE (reference sequence).

The chain employs TRBV5-4 and TRBJ1-6, with D tentatively TRBD1 (5 bases). V was cut by 2 bases and J by 10 bases, with 19 bases left in between. CDR1 and CDR2 (germline): SGHNT, YYREEE (reference sequence). The CDR3 covers 16 residues. The DNA of the CDR3 is TGTGCCAGCAGCTTTGATTTGACAGTCCCCGGGTCACCCCTCCACTTT. Encoded protein: CASSFDLTVPGSPLHF.

Turning to this clone: This CDR3 is also generated by other DNA sequences in the sample. The rearrangement uses TRBV4-3 and TRBJ2-7, with 7 bases matching TRBD1. The CDR3 consists of 16 residues. Germline CDR1 LGHNA, CDR2 YSLEER. Trimming cost V 0 bases and J 4 bases; bases outside gene matches: 9. CDR3 residues: CASSQDPGTETYEQYF. As DNA, the CDR3 is TGCGCCAGCAGCCAAGATCCCGGGACAGAGACTTACGAGCAGTACTTC.

The rearrangement uses TRBV5-1 and TRBJ2-5; 10 nucleotides agree with TRBD2. This CDR3 has 14 amino acids. Germline V gene lookup returns CDR1 SGHRS and CDR2 YFSETQ. V was clipped by 3 bases and J by 4 bases; unmatched bases: 3. The CDR3 DNA is TGCGCCAGCAGCTCTCCTAGCGGGGGAGAGACCCAGTACTTC. Protein sequence: CASSSPSGGETQYF.

This rearrangement joins TRBV4-2 to TRBJ2-5; no definite D call. V was clipped by 0 bases and J by 5 bases, with 13 bases between them. Germline V gene lookup returns CDR1 LGHNA and CDR2 YNFKEQ. This CDR3 spans 15 amino acids. CDR3 bases: TGTGCCAGCAGCCAAGATGAAGGAATGGACGAGACCCAGTACTTC. Protein product: CASSQDEGMDETQYF.

This rearrangement joins TRBV28 to TRBJ1-2; a possible D gene is TRBD1 (5 bases). The V end lost 5 bases, the J end lost 8 bases, and 12 bases lay between the germline ends. CDR1 and CDR2 (germline): MDHEN, SYDVKM. This CDR3 is built from 12 residues. CDR3 in amino acids: CASSLRVGGYTF. In DNA, the CDR3 is TGTGCCAGCAGTCTCAGGGTTGGAGGCTACACCTTC.

This clone was recorded a few times. This chain links TRBV7-8 with TRBJ2-7, with 12 bases aligning to TRBD2. Germline-derived CDR1 and CDR2 are SGHVS and FQNEAQ. The CDR3 loop spans 14 amino acids. V shed 4 bases and J 4 bases; nucleotides not matched to a gene: 2. CDR3 DNA: TGTGCCAGCAGCTCTAGCGGGGGGGCATACGAGCAGTACTTC. As protein: CASSSSGGAYEQYF.

The chain recombines TRBV18 with TRBJ1-1, with D tentatively TRBD1 (6 bases). This CDR3 is built from 14 residues. The V gene lost 3 bases and the J gene lost 0 bases, with 8 bases spanning the gap. CDR1 KGHSH and CDR2 LQKENI come from the germline V gene. In DNA, the CDR3 is TGTGCCAGCTCACCGGACAGCATGAACACTGAAGCTTTCTTT. Its translation is CASSPDSMNTEAFF.

V is TRBV5-1 and J is TRBJ2-1; D may be TRBD2 (5 bases). Germline V gene data show CDR1 as SGHRS and CDR2 as YFSETQ. V shed 3 bases and J shed 8 bases, with 24 bases lying between them. The CDR3 is made up of 17 amino acids. The CDR3 loop is CASSSRTSSGLGDEQFF. DNA of the CDR3: TGCGCCAGCAGCTCACGGACCTCCTCGGGATTAGGCGATGAGCAGTTCTTC.

The chain uses TRBV18 and TRBJ2-3; perhaps D is TRBD1 or TRBD2 (5 bases each). The CDR3 covers 16 residues. Germline CDR1 and CDR2: KGHSH and LQKENI. V lost 3 bases and J lost 0, with 13 bases in between. CDR3 sequence reads: CASSPTGTPSTDTQYF. The CDR3 nucleotides are TGTGCCAGCTCACCTACCGGGACCCCGAGCACAGATACGCAGTATTTT.